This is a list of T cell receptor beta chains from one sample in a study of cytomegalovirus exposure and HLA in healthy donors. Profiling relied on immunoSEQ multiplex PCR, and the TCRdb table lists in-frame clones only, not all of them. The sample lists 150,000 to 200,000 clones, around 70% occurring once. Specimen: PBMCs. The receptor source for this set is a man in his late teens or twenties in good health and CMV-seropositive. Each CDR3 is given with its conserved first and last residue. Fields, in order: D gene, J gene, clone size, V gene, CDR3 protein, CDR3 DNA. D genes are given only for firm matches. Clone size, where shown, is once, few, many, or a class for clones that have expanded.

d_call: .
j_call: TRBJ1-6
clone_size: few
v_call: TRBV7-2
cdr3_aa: CASSLARPLNSPLHF
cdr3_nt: TGTGCCAGCAGCTTAGCGAGGCCCCTGAATTCACCCCTCCACTTT

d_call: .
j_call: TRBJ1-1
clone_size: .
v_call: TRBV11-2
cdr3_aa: CASSPNPGVGTEAFF
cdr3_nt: TGTGCCAGCAGCCCCAACCCGGGGGTCGGCACTGAAGCTTTCTTT

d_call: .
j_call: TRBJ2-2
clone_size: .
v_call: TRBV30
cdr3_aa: CAWGENTGELFF
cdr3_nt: TGTGCCTGGGGAGAGAACACCGGGGAGCTGTTTTTT

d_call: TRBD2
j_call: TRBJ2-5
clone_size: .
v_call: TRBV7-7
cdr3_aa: CASSLGIAGVETQYF
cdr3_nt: TGTGCTAGCAGCTTAGGGATAGCGGGGGTAGAGACCCAGTACTTC

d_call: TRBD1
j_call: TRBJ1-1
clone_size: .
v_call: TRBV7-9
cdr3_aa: CASRPGQMNTEAFF
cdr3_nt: TGTGCCAGCAGGCCGGGACAGATGAACACTGAAGCTTTCTTT

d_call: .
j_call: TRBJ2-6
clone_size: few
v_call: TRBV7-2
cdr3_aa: CASSRGLETVGANVLTF
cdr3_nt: TGTGCCAGCAGCCGTGGACTGGAAACAGTCGGGGCCAACGTCCTGACTTTC

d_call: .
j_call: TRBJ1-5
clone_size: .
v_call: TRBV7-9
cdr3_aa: CASSEGGEIQPQHF
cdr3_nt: TGTGCCAGCAGCGAGGGGGGGGAGATACAGCCCCAGCATTTT

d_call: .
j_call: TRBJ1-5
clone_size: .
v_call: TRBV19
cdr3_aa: CASSQGQGSQPQHF
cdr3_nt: TGTGCCAGTAGTCAGGGGCAGGGGAGTCAGCCCCAGCATTTT

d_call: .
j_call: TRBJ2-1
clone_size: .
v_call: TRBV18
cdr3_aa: CASSQTTGPGGEQFF
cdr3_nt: TGTGCCAGCTCACAAACGACAGGGCCTGGGGGGGAGCAGTTCTTC

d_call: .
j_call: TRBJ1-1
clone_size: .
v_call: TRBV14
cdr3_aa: CASSQENHAGGAFF
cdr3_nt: TGTGCCAGCAGCCAAGAGAACCATGCCGGAGGGGCTTTCTTT

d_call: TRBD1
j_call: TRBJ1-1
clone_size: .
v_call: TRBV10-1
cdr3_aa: CASIGTGRIEAFF
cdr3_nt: TGCGCCAGCATTGGGACAGGACGTATTGAAGCTTTCTTT

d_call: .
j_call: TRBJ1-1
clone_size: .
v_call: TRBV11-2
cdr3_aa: CASSWRESNTEAFF
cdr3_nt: TGTGCCAGCAGCTGGAGGGAATCCAACACTGAAGCTTTCTTT

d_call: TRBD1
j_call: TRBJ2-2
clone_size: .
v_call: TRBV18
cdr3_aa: CASSPGQGFATGELFF
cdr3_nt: TGTGCCAGCTCTCCGGGACAGGGGTTCGCCACCGGGGAGCTGTTTTTT

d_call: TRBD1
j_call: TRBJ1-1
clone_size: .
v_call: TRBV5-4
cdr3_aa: CASSSQDRATTEAFF
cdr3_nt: TGTGCCAGCAGCTCCCAAGACAGGGCCACCACTGAAGCTTTCTTT

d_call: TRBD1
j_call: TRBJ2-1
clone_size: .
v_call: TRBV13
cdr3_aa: CASSQGAPEQFF
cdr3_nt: TGTGCCAGCAGCCAGGGGGCCCCCGAGCAGTTCTTC

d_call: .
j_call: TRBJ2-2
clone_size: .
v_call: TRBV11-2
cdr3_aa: CASSLARPGTGELFF
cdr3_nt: TGTGCCAGCAGCTTAGCCCGACCGGGCACCGGGGAGCTGTTTTTT

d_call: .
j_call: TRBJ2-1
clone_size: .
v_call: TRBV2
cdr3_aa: CATTFNRDEQFF
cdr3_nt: TGTGCCACCACTTTCAATCGAGATGAGCAGTTCTTC

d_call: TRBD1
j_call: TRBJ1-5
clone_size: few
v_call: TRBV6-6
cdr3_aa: CASSYRQGASNQPQHF
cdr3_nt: TGTGCCAGCAGTTACCGACAGGGGGCTAGCAATCAGCCCCAGCATTTT

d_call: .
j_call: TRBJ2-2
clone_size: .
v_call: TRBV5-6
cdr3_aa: CASSLNREANTGELFF
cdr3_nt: TGTGCCAGCAGCTTGAACCGGGAAGCGAACACCGGGGAGCTGTTTTTT

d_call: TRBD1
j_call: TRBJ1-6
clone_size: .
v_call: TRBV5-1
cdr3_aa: CASSLSGTGSGNSPLHF
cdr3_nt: TGCGCCAGCAGCTTAAGCGGGACAGGGAGTGGGAATTCACCCCTCCACTTT

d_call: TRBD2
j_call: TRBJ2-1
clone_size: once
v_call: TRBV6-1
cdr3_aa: CASSERGTRGLNEQFF
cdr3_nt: TGTGCCAGCAGCGAACGGGGGACTAGAGGGCTCAATGAGCAGTTCTTC

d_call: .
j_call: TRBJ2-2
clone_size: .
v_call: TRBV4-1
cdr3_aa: CASSQFPRGKAGELFF
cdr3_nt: TGCGCCAGCAGCCAATTTCCCAGGGGTAAGGCCGGGGAGCTGTTTTTT

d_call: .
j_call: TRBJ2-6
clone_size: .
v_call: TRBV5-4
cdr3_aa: CASSLEQASGANVLTF
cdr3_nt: TGTGCCAGCAGCTTGGAGCAGGCTTCTGGGGCCAACGTCCTGACTTTC

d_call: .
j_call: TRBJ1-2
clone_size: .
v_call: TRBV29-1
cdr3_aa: CSVEDLTGFGYTF
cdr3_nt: TGCAGCGTTGAAGATCTTACAGGGTTTGGCTACACCTTC

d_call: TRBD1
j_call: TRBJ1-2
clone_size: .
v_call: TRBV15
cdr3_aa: CATSRVAGQSYGYTF
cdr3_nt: TGTGCCACCAGCAGAGTAGCGGGACAGTCCTATGGCTACACCTTC

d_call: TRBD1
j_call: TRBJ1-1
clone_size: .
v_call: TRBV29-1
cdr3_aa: CSVDISGGGGEAFF
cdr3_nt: TGCAGCGTTGATATTTCAGGGGGCGGAGGTGAAGCTTTCTTT